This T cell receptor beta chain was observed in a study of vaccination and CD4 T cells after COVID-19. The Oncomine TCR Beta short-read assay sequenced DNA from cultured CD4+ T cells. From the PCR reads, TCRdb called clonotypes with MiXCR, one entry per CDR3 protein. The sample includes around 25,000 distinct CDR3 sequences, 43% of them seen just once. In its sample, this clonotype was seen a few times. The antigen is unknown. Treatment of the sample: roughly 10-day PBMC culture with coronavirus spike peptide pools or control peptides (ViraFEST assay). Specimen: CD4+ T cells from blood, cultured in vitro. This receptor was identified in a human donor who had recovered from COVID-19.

The CDR3 DNA sequence: TGTGCCAGCAGCGCGCGGGGGCCGGGGGATTCACCCCTCCACTTT. Residues: CASSARGPGDSPLHF. This chain connects TRBV7-4 to TRBJ1-6; the D gene is possibly TRBD1 (6 bases). This CDR3 is 15 amino acids long. CDR1 is SGHVT and CDR2 is SQSDAQ in the germline V gene. The V and J ends lost 5 bases and 8 bases respectively, with 16 bases between them.